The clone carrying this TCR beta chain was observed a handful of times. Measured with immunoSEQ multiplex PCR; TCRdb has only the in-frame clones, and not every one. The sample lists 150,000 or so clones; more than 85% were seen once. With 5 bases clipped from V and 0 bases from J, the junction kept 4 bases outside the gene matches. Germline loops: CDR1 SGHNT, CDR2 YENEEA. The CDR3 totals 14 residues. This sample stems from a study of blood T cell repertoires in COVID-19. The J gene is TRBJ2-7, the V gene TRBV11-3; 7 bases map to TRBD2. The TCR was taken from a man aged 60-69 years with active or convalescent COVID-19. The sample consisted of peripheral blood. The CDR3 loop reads CASSPTSASYEQYF. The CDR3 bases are TGTGCCAGCAGCCCAACTAGCGCCTCCTACGAGCAGTACTTC.